These 14 T cell receptor beta chains were all obtained from the same sample, sequenced in a study of cytomegalovirus exposure and HLA in healthy donors. The table came from immunoSEQ multiplex PCR; TCRdb's copy has only in-frame clones and leaves some out. The sample yields some 140,000 clones, approximately 84% seen once. Sequencing used PBMCs. The receptors were sampled from a woman aged 25 to 45 in good health and CMV-seronegative.

The chain joins TRBV5-5 to TRBJ1-5; no clear D. Trimming removed 1 base from V and 0 bases from J, with 5 bases in between. The CDR3 is 14 residues long. Germline V gives CDR1 SGHKS, CDR2 YYEKEE (reference sequence). The chain's CDR3 is CASSLTYSNQPQHF. CDR3 sequence (DNA): TGTGCCAGCAGCTTGACATATAGCAATCAGCCCCAGCATTTT.

The chain has TRBV27 and TRBJ2-3; tentatively, D is TRBD1 (6 bases). This CDR3 is 15 amino acids long. Germline lookup yields CDR1 MNHEY and CDR2 SMNVEV (reference sequence). V gave up 3 bases and J gave up 2 bases, with 12 bases separating them. For the CDR3, the DNA is TGTGCCAGCAGTTTGGGGGCGTTAGTCACAGATACGCAGTATTTT. It translates to CASSLGALVTDTQYF.

CDR3 amino acids: CASSQRTSGGAYNEQFF. The DNA of the CDR3 is TGCGCCAGCAGCCAAAGGACTAGCGGGGGGGCCTACAATGAGCAGTTCTTC. The rearrangement uses TRBV4-1 and TRBJ2-1, with TRBD2 identical over 15 bases. There are 17 residues in the CDR3. Per the germline V gene, CDR1 is MGHRA and CDR2 is YSYEKL. Germline trimming cut 2 bases from V and 2 bases from J; bases unmatched to any gene: 1.

The genes are TRBV18 and TRBJ1-1; a possible D gene is TRBD1 (6 bases). Deletions cut 3 bases from V and 8 bases from J, with 13 bases between. Germline values: CDR1 KGHSH, CDR2 LQKENI. This CDR3 contains 13 residues. The CDR3 protein is CASSPRGGREAFF. The CDR3 DNA sequence: TGTGCCAGCTCACCCCGGGGGGGCCGGGAAGCTTTCTTT.

The CDR3 region has the DNA TGTGCCCACCAATCCGGGTCTCAGGGATCCGATTCACCCCTCCACTTT. Encoded protein: CAHQSGSQGSDSPLHF. V is TRBV2 and J is TRBJ1-6, with D possibly being TRBD1 (5 bases). CDR1 is SNHLY and CDR2 is FYNNEI in the germline V gene. The CDR3 runs 16 residues. V lost 11 bases and J lost 8, with 25 bases in between.

The chain couples TRBV7-9 to TRBJ1-5; D remains ambiguous. Trimming pared 9 bases from V and 7 bases from J, leaving 10 bases between. There are 11 residues in the CDR3. CDR1 is SEHNR, CDR2 FQNEAQ, per germline (reference sequence). CDR3 residues: CARNGGQPQHF. CDR3 sequence (DNA): TGTGCCAGGAACGGAGGGCAGCCCCAGCATTTT.

The CDR3 loop is CAISESDRGDTIYF. As DNA, the CDR3 is TGTGCCATCAGTGAGTCCGACCGGGGGGACACCATATATTTT. This sequence joins TRBV10-3 and TRBJ1-3; the D gene is possibly TRBD1 (5 bases). Germline loops: CDR1 ENHRY, CDR2 SYGVKD. The CDR3 has 14 residues. Trimming removed 0 bases at V and 8 bases at J, with 11 bases between.

V and J are TRBV23-1 and TRBJ2-7; the match to TRBD2 covers 8 bases. Being an ORF, TRBV23-1 has a function that is uncertain. Trimming removed 4 bases from V and 0 bases from J; junction bases left unmatched: 5. The CDR3 is 15 amino acids. The CDR3 coding sequence is TGCGCCAGCAGTCGCCGACTAGCGCTCTCCTACGAGCAGTACTTC. Its protein product is CASSRRLALSYEQYF.

The chain recombines TRBV5-4 with TRBJ2-1, with 7 nucleotides matching TRBD1. The J segment lost 3 bases and the V segment lost 2 bases, leaving 5 bases of the junction unmatched. CDR1 SGHNT and CDR2 YYREEE come from the germline V gene (reference sequence). The CDR3 loop spans 15 amino acids. In nucleotides, the CDR3 is TGTGCCAGCAGCTTTCCTCGACAGGGCTACAATGAGCAGTTCTTC. Translating it yields CASSFPRQGYNEQFF.

The CDR3 DNA reads as TGTGCCAGCAGCCCGGACCCTAAACTAGCGGCTCCCTTCGGGGATACGCAGTATTTT. Translating it yields CASSPDPKLAAPFGDTQYF. This sequence joins TRBV7-3 and TRBJ2-3, with 8 bases fitting TRBD2. Per the germline V gene, CDR1 is SGHTA and CDR2 is FQGTGA. Trimming removed 5 bases from V and 6 bases from J; junction bases left unmatched: 22. This CDR3 spans 19 amino acids.

The chain joins TRBV5-1 to TRBJ2-2; D is perhaps TRBD1 (6 bases). With 2 bases removed from V and 4 bases from J, the gap between germline ends came to 6 bases. This CDR3 has 13 amino acids. Germline CDR1 is SGHRS and CDR2 is YFSETQ. The CDR3 loop is CASSLQGTGELFF. CDR3 coding DNA: TGCGCCAGCAGCTTACAGGGCACCGGGGAGCTGTTTTTT.

The V call is TRBV27, the J call TRBJ1-1; weak D call: TRBD1 (5 bases). This CDR3 contains 14 residues. V lost 3 bases, J lost 4 bases, and 12 bases lay in between. The germline CDR1 and CDR2 sequences are MNHEY and SMNVEV (reference sequence). The DNA for the CDR3 is TGTGCCAGCAGTTTCCTCGGGACTACCACTGAAGCTTTCTTT. This encodes CASSFLGTTTEAFF.

The CDR3 DNA sequence: TGTGCCAGCAGCTTATTGGGAGTTGCGAACACTGAAGCTTTCTTT. Protein product: CASSLLGVANTEAFF. V usage is TRBV7-9 and J usage is TRBJ1-1, with no clear D. The CDR3 runs to 15 residues. Germline assignment: CDR1 SEHNR and CDR2 FQNEAQ (reference sequence). V gave up 2 bases and J gave up 1 base, with 11 bases separating them.

This chain uses TRBV15 with TRBJ1-2; 7 bases are a match to TRBD1. V was clipped by 0 bases and J by 4 bases; unmatched bases: 5. CDR1 and CDR2 (germline): LNHNV, YYDKDF (reference sequence). The CDR3 spans 15 residues. In DNA, the CDR3 is TGTGCCACCAGCAGAGAAGTGGGACAGATCTATGGCTACACCTTC. Protein product: CATSREVGQIYGYTF.